This TCR beta chain was sequenced during a study of cytomegalovirus exposure and HLA in healthy donors. 60 Vbeta and 13 Jbeta primers were used in PCR. Clones were read by immunoSEQ multiplex PCR, and TCRdb kept only the in-frame ones, dropping some. Among 120,000 or so clones listed, roughly 71% were seen once. The sample holds many counts of this clone. This CDR3 spans 12 amino acids. Per the germline V gene, CDR1 is ENHRY and CDR2 is SYGVKD. V dropped 10 bases and J dropped 8; count of bases not matched to a gene: 3. The sample taken for sequencing was PBMCs. V is TRBV10-3 and J is TRBJ2-1; TRBD1 matches 12 bases. The sequence was obtained from a woman aged 45-65 years in good health and CMV-seropositive. For the CDR3, the DNA is TGTGCCAGCGGGACAGGGGGCGATGAGCAGTTCTTC. Its translation: CASGTGGDEQFF.